The 20 T cell receptor beta chains reported below all come from one sample, sequenced in a study of cytomegalovirus exposure and HLA in healthy donors. The PCR contained 60 Vbeta and 13 Jbeta primers. Generated by immunoSEQ multiplex PCR, the TCRdb table keeps only in-frame clones and is missing some. The sample has about 160,000 clones; over 75% are singletons. The sequenced sample was PBMCs. The receptors come from a woman aged 45 to 65 in good health and CMV-seropositive.

The chain combines TRBV7-2 with TRBJ1-4, with D tentatively TRBD1 (6 bases). The CDR3 is made up of 15 amino acids. V lost 1 base and J 8 bases, leaving 14 bases between the germline ends. Per the germline V gene, CDR1 is SGHTA and CDR2 is FQGNSA. CDR3 amino acids: CASSLDAGAVEKLFF. DNA of the CDR3: TGTGCCAGCAGCTTAGATGCGGGGGCAGTGGAAAAACTGTTTTTT. Full variable domain (outside the CDR3, taken from reference TRBV7-2 and TRBJ1-4): GAGVSQSPSNKVTEKGKDVELRCDPISGHTALYWYRQSLGQGLEFLIYFQGNSAPDKSGLPSDRFSAERTGGSVSTLTIQRTQQEDSAVYLCASSLDAGAVEKLFFGSGTQLSVL.

V gene TRBV30 combines with J gene TRBJ2-5, with TRBD2 matching 7 bases. The CDR3 has 13 amino acids. The junction had 4 bases not matched to a gene; V was cut back by 1 base and J by 5 bases. Germline-derived CDR1 and CDR2 are GTSNPN and SVGIG (reference sequence). The CDR3 loop is CAWSGGGIETQYF. The CDR3 DNA reads TGTGCCTGGAGTGGGGGGGGTATTGAGACCCAGTACTTC.

The rearrangement links TRBV19 to TRBJ2-7; D call uncertain. The CDR3 spans 14 residues. Per the germline V gene, CDR1 is LNHDA and CDR2 is SQIVND (reference sequence). The V end lost 3 bases, the J end lost 0 bases, and 9 bases lay between the germline ends. CDR3 sequence: CASSMSRSSYEQYF. DNA for the CDR3: TGTGCCAGTAGTATGAGTCGGAGCTCCTACGAGCAGTACTTC. The complete variable domain, with remaining parts taken from reference TRBV19 and TRBJ2-7, reads DGGITQSPKYLFRKEGQNVTLSCEQNLNHDAMYWYRQDPGQGLRLIYYSQIVNDFQKGDIAEGYSVSREKKESFPLTVTSAQKNPTAFYLCASSMSRSSYEQYFGPGTRLTVT.

This clone was counted between two and nine times. The chain carries TRBV25-1 and TRBJ1-2, with D possibly being TRBD1 (5 bases). The ends were cut back, 4 bases at V and 6 bases at J, with 15 bases in the middle. The length of the CDR3 is 14 residues. Germline V lookup: CDR1 MGHDK, CDR2 SYGVNS. The CDR3 spells CASSGLGGENGYTF. CDR3 in DNA: TGTGCCAGCAGTGGACTAGGAGGGGAGAATGGCTACACCTTC.

V and J are TRBV7-6 and TRBJ1-6; D is unresolved. The CDR3 is 17 residues long. Looked up from germline, CDR1 is SGHVS and CDR2 is FNYEAQ. Trimming took off 0 bases at V and 0 bases at J, with 9 bases between the two ends. The chain's CDR3 is CASSLADPSSYNSPLHF. Here the CDR3 DNA reads TGTGCCAGCAGCTTAGCCGATCCCAGCTCCTATAATTCACCCCTCCACTTT.

The rearrangement uses TRBV19 and TRBJ2-4; weak D call: TRBD2 (6 bases). There are 16 residues in the CDR3. The ends were cut back, 1 base at V and 0 bases at J, with 10 bases in the middle. CDR1 is LNHDA and CDR2 is SQIVND in the germline V gene (reference sequence). The chain's CDR3 is CASSIVAVIAKNIQYF. The CDR3 bases are TGTGCCAGTAGTATAGTAGCGGTTATAGCCAAAAACATTCAGTACTTC.

The chain links TRBV6-5 to TRBJ2-5; the match to TRBD1 covers 7 bases. TRBJ2-7 matches the DNA end more closely, so the J call is doubtful. The CDR3 contains 13 residues. In germline, CDR1 is MNHEY, CDR2 SVGAGI. This chain's CDR3 is CASLTWDSHEQYF. As DNA, the CDR3 is TGTGCCAGCCTAACCTGGGACAGTCACGAGCAGTACTTC.

The chain employs TRBV9 and TRBJ2-3, with 8 bases fitting TRBD1. V shed 3 bases, J shed 3 bases, and the junction held 12 bases outside the gene matches. Germline V CDR1 and CDR2: SGDLS, YYNGEE. The CDR3 runs to 17 residues. CDR3 bases: TGTGCCAGCAGCGACTCCCTACAGGGGGTCCATACAGATACGCAGTATTTT. This encodes CASSDSLQGVHTDTQYF.

This clone was observed a few times. The CDR3: CASSEVNRGGVRLYEQYF. For the CDR3, the DNA is TGTGCCAGCAGTGAAGTCAATCGGGGAGGGGTACGACTCTACGAGCAGTACTTC. The V call is TRBV6-1, the J call TRBJ2-7; 7 positions match TRBD2. The CDR3 has 18 residues. Germline-derived CDR1 and CDR2 are MNHNS and SASEGT. The V segment lost 1 base and the J segment 3 bases; nucleotides outside the gene matches: 15.

The J gene is TRBJ1-6, the V gene TRBV5-6; 10 bases agree with TRBD1. Losses at the gene ends were 2 bases for V and 9 bases for J; bases not matched to a gene: 11. This CDR3 has 17 amino acids. Germline assignment: CDR1 SGHDT and CDR2 YYEEEE. The CDR3 DNA reads TGTGCCAGCAGCTTTAGGATCGGGACAGGGGTTGGTTCACCCCTCCACTTT. This codes for CASSFRIGTGVGSPLHF.

The chain uses TRBV9 and TRBJ1-1, with D perhaps matching TRBD1 (5 bases). CDR1 SGDLS and CDR2 YYNGEE come from the germline V gene. The length of the CDR3 is 15 residues. V lost 2 bases and J 4 bases, leaving 15 bases between the germline ends. CDR3 sequence: CASSVTGTQGTEAFF. In DNA form, the CDR3 reads TGTGCCAGCAGCGTTACAGGTACGCAGGGCACTGAAGCTTTCTTT.

V usage is TRBV5-6 and J usage is TRBJ2-5, with D hard to call. The CDR3 consists of 15 residues. V gave up 2 bases and J gave up 0 bases, with 11 bases separating them. Germline lookup yields CDR1 SGHDT and CDR2 YYEEEE. The CDR3 nucleotides read TGTGCCAGCAGCTTAACGACAAGGTACCAAGAGACCCAGTACTTC. The encoded protein is CASSLTTRYQETQYF. Supplemented by reference TRBV5-6 and TRBJ2-5, the full variable domain reads DAGVTQSPTHLIKTRGQQVTLRCSPKSGHDTVSWYQQALGQGPQFIFQYYEEEERQRGNFPDRFSGHQFPNYSSELNVNALLLGDSALYLCASSLTTRYQETQYFGPGTRLLVL.

The chain uses TRBV19 and TRBJ1-1, with TRBD1 matching over 9 bases. Germline loops: CDR1 LNHDA, CDR2 SQIVND (reference sequence). CDR3 length equals 16 residues. J was trimmed by 4 bases and V by 7 bases; bases with no gene match: 13. The CDR3 coding sequence is TGTGCCAGTACTACTACAGGGGGCGGTCTGACCACTGAAGCTTTCTTT. It translates to CASTTTGGGLTTEAFF.

The chain has TRBV19 and TRBJ2-4; a possible D gene is TRBD2 (6 bases). V was clipped by 0 bases and J by 1 base, with 16 bases between them. Germline CDR1 LNHDA, CDR2 SQIVND (reference sequence). The CDR3 runs to 18 residues. In DNA form, the CDR3 reads TGTGCCAGTAGTATAGATGGGCCCGGGAGACTGGCCAAAAACATTCAGTACTTC. It yields the protein CASSIDGPGRLAKNIQYF.

This sequence joins TRBV11-2 and TRBJ1-1, with D tentatively TRBD1 (6 bases). CDR1 is SGHAT, CDR2 FQNNGV, per germline. Between the trimmed V and J ends, which lost 5 bases and 0 bases, there was a span of 13 bases. The CDR3 length is 15 residues. CDR3 sequence (DNA): TGTGCCAGCAGCCAGAGCAAGGGGGTGAACACTGAAGCTTTCTTT. It is translated as CASSQSKGVNTEAFF.

This clone was observed once. Relative to the germline gene, one junction end is altered; a read error may explain this. J is TRBJ2-7 and V is TRBV10-3; the match to TRBD1 covers 7 bases. The CDR3 is 12 amino acids. CDR1 ENHRY and CDR2 SYGVKD come from the germline V gene. This chain's CDR3 is CAISDGPRDRNF. The CDR3 DNA sequence: TGTGCCATCAGTGATGGCCCCCGGGACAGAAATTTC.

The chain carries TRBV6-5 and TRBJ1-1; D is unclear. In germline, CDR1 is MNHEY, CDR2 SVGAGI. The germline V and J ends were trimmed by 2 bases and 0 bases, with 10 bases remaining between them. The CDR3 runs to 15 residues. The CDR3 protein is CASSYDWLMNTEAFF. CDR3 DNA sequence: TGTGCCAGCAGTTACGATTGGCTGATGAACACTGAAGCTTTCTTT.

The chain uses TRBV20-1 and TRBJ2-7, with D perhaps TRBD1 (5 bases). Germline V lookup: CDR1 DFQATT, CDR2 SNEGSKA (reference sequence). There are 10 residues in the CDR3. V lost 7 bases, J lost 6 bases, and 10 bases lay in between. Written as DNA, the CDR3 is TGCAGTGTAAAGGGGTTCGAGCAGTACTTC. Translating gives CSVKGFEQYF.

The rearrangement uses TRBV6-1 and TRBJ1-1; unclear D gene. The germline V gene has CDR1 MNHNS and CDR2 SASEGT. V dropped 0 bases and J dropped 8 bases, with 10 bases sitting between them. This CDR3 region has 13 residues. The CDR3 region is CASSEAILSEAFF. CDR3 sequence (DNA): TGTGCCAGCAGTGAAGCGATACTTTCGGAAGCTTTCTTT.

The chain employs TRBV11-2 and TRBJ2-3; D remains ambiguous. Looked up from germline, CDR1 is SGHAT and CDR2 is FQNNGV. The ends were cut back, 5 bases at V and 4 bases at J, with 13 bases in the middle. The CDR3 contains 14 residues. The CDR3 here is CASSGTNSPDTQYF. As DNA, the CDR3 is TGTGCCAGCAGCGGCACAAACAGTCCAGATACGCAGTATTTT.